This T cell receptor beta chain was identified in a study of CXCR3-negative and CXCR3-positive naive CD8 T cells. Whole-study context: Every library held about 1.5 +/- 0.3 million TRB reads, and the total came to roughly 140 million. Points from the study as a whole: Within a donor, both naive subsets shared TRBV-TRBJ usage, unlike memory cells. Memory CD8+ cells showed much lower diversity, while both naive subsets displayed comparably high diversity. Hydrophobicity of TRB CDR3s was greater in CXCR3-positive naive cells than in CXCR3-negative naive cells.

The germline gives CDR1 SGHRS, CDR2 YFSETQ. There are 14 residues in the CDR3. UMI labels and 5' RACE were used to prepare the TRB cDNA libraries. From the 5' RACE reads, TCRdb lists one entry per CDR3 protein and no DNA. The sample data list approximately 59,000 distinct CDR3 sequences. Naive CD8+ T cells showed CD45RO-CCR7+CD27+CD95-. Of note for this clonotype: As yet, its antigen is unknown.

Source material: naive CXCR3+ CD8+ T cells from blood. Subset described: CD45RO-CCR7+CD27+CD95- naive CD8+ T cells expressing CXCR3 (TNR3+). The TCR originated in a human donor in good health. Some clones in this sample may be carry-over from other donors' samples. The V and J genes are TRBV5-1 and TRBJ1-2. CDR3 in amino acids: CASSLSGGSYGYTF.